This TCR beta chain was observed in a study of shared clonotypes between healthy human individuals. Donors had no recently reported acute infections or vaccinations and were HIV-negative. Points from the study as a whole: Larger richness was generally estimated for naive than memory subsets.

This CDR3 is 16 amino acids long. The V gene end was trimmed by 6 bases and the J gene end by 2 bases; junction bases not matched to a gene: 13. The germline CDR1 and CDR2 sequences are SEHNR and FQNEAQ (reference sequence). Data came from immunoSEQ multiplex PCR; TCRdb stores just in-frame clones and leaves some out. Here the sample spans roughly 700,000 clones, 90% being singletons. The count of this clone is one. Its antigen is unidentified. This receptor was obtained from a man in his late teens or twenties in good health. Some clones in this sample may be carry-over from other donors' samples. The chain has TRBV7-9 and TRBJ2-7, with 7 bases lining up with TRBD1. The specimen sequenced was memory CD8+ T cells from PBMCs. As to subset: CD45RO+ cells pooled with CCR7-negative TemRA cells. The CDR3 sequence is CASSSEYRGKPYEQYF. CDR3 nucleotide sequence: TGTGCCAGCAGTTCCGAATACAGGGGTAAACCCTACGAGCAGTACTTC.